Listed here are 31 T cell receptor beta chains from one sample, sequenced in a study of blood T cell repertoires in COVID-19. Sequenced by immunoSEQ multiplex PCR; TCRdb stores in-frame clones only, minus some. The data hold just over 150,000 clones, with around 93% observed a single time. The sequencing input was peripheral blood. The receptors come from a woman in her fifties or sixties with acute or convalescent COVID-19.

The chain recombines TRBV19 with TRBJ1-5, with 8 positions matching TRBD1. CDR1 is LNHDA, CDR2 SQIVND, per germline (reference sequence). This CDR3 spans 19 amino acids. V shed 1 base, J shed 2 bases, and the junction held 13 bases outside the gene matches. As DNA, the CDR3 is TGTGCCAGTAGTATAGTGCCCGCTACCAGGGGGCTAGGCAATCAGCCCCAGCATTTT. It translates to CASSIVPATRGLGNQPQHF.

This chain links TRBV10-3 with TRBJ1-1; D gene uncertain. Deletions cut 6 bases from V and 1 base from J, with 9 bases between. This CDR3 has 13 amino acids. The V gene's germline CDR1 is ENHRY and CDR2 SYGVKD. CDR3 DNA: TGTGCCATCAGCTCGGAGGGGAACACTGAAGCTTTCTTT. Its protein product is CAISSEGNTEAFF.

CDR3 region: CASSPDTSGQGDNEQFF. The CDR3 region has the DNA TGTGCCAGCAGCCCGGATACCTCGGGACAGGGGGACAATGAGCAGTTCTTC. The genes are TRBV5-4 and TRBJ2-1, with 11 bases that match TRBD1. From germline, CDR1 is SGHNT and CDR2 YYREEE (reference sequence). V shed 4 bases and J 5 bases; nucleotides not matched to a gene: 11. The CDR3 is 17 residues long.

J is TRBJ2-1 and V is TRBV19; TRBD1 aligns across 7 bases. CDR3 length: 15 amino acids. V lost 4 bases and J lost 8; bases outside the gene matches: 11. Germline CDR1 reads LNHDA; CDR2 reads SQIVND (reference sequence). CDR3 coding DNA: TGTGCCAGTAGTAAATCCGGGACAGTCGGGCATGAGCAGTTCTTC. Protein sequence: CASSKSGTVGHEQFF.

The chain joins TRBV6-6 to TRBJ1-5; 9 bases are a match to TRBD1. With 5 bases clipped from V and 3 bases from J, the junction kept 5 bases outside the gene matches. From germline, CDR1 is MNHNY and CDR2 SVGAGI (reference sequence). This CDR3 contains 15 residues. The CDR3 region is CASSGGTGYNQPQHF. The CDR3 coding sequence is TGTGCCAGCAGTGGCGGGACAGGGTACAATCAGCCCCAGCATTTT.

V and J are TRBV9 and TRBJ2-7; 8 bases match TRBD2. V was clipped by 3 bases and J by 2 bases; unmatched bases: 4. Germline assignment: CDR1 SGDLS and CDR2 YYNGEE. The CDR3 totals 14 residues. In DNA, the CDR3 is TGTGCCAGCAGCGCAGGAGCGGGGGCCTACGAGCAGTACTTC. Residues: CASSAGAGAYEQYF.

This chain connects TRBV30 to TRBJ2-3; 15 bases fit TRBD2. Trimming took 3 bases from V and 1 from J; bases not matched to a gene: 11. The CDR3 is 19 residues long. The germline V gene has CDR1 GTSNPN and CDR2 SVGIG (reference sequence). The DNA for the CDR3 is TGTGCCTGGAGCGGGGGGACTAGCGGGAGGAGGTCGGGCACAGATACGCAGTATTTT. Protein product: CAWSGGTSGRRSGTDTQYF.

V usage is TRBV11-2 and J usage is TRBJ2-2; D is ambiguous. Germline CDR1 reads SGHAT; CDR2 reads FQNNGV. V was cut by 1 base and J by 4 bases, with 7 bases left in between. The CDR3 is 14 residues long. CDR3 amino acids: CASSLGHSTGELFF. As DNA, the CDR3 is TGTGCCAGCAGCTTAGGACATAGCACCGGGGAGCTGTTTTTT.

This clone was observed a single time. This chain uses TRBV23-1 with TRBJ2-2; tentative D call: TRBD1 (6 bases). Being an ORF, TRBV23-1 has a function that is uncertain. Trimming left V 3 bases short and J 6 bases short, with 11 bases between. The CDR3 extends over 14 amino acids. Here the CDR3 DNA reads TGCGCCAGCAGTCATCAGGGGAGAGCCGGGGAGCTGTTTTTT. Protein product: CASSHQGRAGELFF.

The genes are TRBV6-2 or TRBV6-3 and TRBJ1-6, with 8 bases fitting TRBD1. J gave up 17 bases and V 3 bases, and 3 bases lay outside the gene matches. CDR3 length: 11 residues. Per germline, CDR1 MNHEY and CDR2 SVGEGT. The CDR3 loop reads CASSYGTGIHF. The CDR3 DNA reads TGTGCCAGCAGTTATGGGACAGGAATCCACTTT.

This rearrangement joins TRBV30 to TRBJ1-1; D gene unclear. Germline CDR1 reads GTSNPN; CDR2 reads SVGIG (reference sequence). This CDR3 is built from 16 residues. Trimming cost V 4 bases and J 0 bases, with 18 bases left between them. CDR3 loop: CAWMGGAREMNTEAFF. The DNA for the CDR3 is TGTGCCTGGATGGGCGGAGCGAGGGAAATGAACACTGAAGCTTTCTTT.

This sequence joins TRBV12-3 or TRBV12-4 and TRBJ1-2; TRBD1 is a possible D gene (6 bases). Trimming cost V 4 bases and J 1 base, with 7 bases left between them. The CDR3 extends over 13 amino acids. The chain's CDR3 is CASSSQGNYGYTF. DNA for the CDR3: TGTGCCAGCAGTTCACAGGGTAACTATGGCTACACCTTC.

The J gene is TRBJ1-1, the V gene TRBV7-2, with D tentatively TRBD1 (5 bases). Trimming took 3 bases from V and 3 from J, leaving 8 bases between them. The germline gives CDR1 SGHTA, CDR2 FQGNSA. There are 13 residues in the CDR3. This CDR3 reads CASSFGGDTEAFF. The CDR3 nucleotides read TGTGCCAGCAGCTTTGGAGGGGACACTGAAGCTTTCTTT. Full variable domain (outside the CDR3, taken from reference TRBV7-2 and TRBJ1-1): GAGVSQSPSNKVTEKGKDVELRCDPISGHTALYWYRQSLGQGLEFLIYFQGNSAPDKSGLPSDRFSAERTGGSVSTLTIQRTQQEDSAVYLCASSFGGDTEAFFGQGTRLTVV.

The chain combines TRBV28 with TRBJ2-1; D possibly corresponds to TRBD2 (5 bases). CDR3 size: 15 residues. Germline CDR1 reads MDHEN; CDR2 reads SYDVKM. Trimming stripped 5 bases from V and 6 bases from J, with 17 bases between. CDR3 sequence: CASSPRETTRNEQFF. The CDR3 DNA follows: TGTGCCAGCAGTCCCCGGGAAACCACACGCAATGAGCAGTTCTTC.

The chain has TRBV28 and TRBJ1-2, with D maybe TRBD1 (6 bases). Trimming removed 4 bases from V and 7 bases from J, with 16 bases in between. Germline assignment: CDR1 MDHEN and CDR2 SYDVKM. This CDR3 is built from 14 residues. The CDR3 region is CASSSAGTSGGYTF. For the CDR3, the DNA is TGTGCCAGCAGTTCTGCCGGGACATCCGGTGGCTACACCTTC.

The V and J genes are TRBV11-1 and TRBJ2-5; tentatively, D is TRBD1 (6 bases). The CDR3 has 16 residues. Trimming removed 6 bases at V and 2 bases at J, with 19 bases between. The V gene's germline CDR1 is SGHAT and CDR2 FQDESV (reference sequence). CDR3 amino acids: CASSSGTSPSQETQYF. CDR3 nucleotides: TGTGCCAGCAGTTCCGGGACATCCCCTAGTCAAGAGACCCAGTACTTC.

This clone was detected only a few times. CDR3 in amino acids: CASSLGQIYGYTF. CDR3 DNA sequence: TGTGCCAGCAGCTTGGGACAGATCTATGGCTACACCTTC. The genes are TRBV5-6 and TRBJ1-2; perhaps TRBD1 as D (5 bases). The germline V and J ends were trimmed by 0 bases and 4 bases, with 7 bases remaining between them. This CDR3 has 13 amino acids. CDR1 and CDR2 (germline): SGHDT, YYEEEE.

The chain couples TRBV28 to TRBJ2-7; TRBD1 might be the D (5 bases). CDR3 length equals 16 residues. The V gene lost 2 bases and the J gene lost 0 bases, with 14 bases spanning the gap. Germline CDR1 MDHEN, CDR2 SYDVKM. Here the CDR3 DNA reads TGTGCCAGCAGTTTACCGATAGACAGTGACTCCTACGAGCAGTACTTC. Translated: CASSLPIDSDSYEQYF.

This chain connects TRBV7-2 to TRBJ1-2, with 8 bases fitting TRBD1. Germline-derived CDR1 and CDR2 are SGHTA and FQGNSA. J was trimmed by 4 bases and V by 2 bases; bases with no gene match: 6. The CDR3 contains 15 residues. The CDR3 here is CASSLMGQAIYGYTF. The CDR3 coding sequence is TGTGCCAGCAGCTTAATGGGACAGGCCATCTATGGCTACACCTTC.

In this sample, this clone turned up a few times. The V gene is TRBV18, the J gene TRBJ2-1; 8 nucleotides agree with TRBD2. The CDR3 runs 16 residues. Per the germline V gene, CDR1 is KGHSH and CDR2 is LQKENI. With V trimmed by 3 bases and J by 5 bases, 9 bases remained unmatched. CDR3 DNA sequence: TGTGCCAGCTCACCGAGGGCGGGGGGCCCCAACAATGAGCAGTTCTTC. The encoded protein is CASSPRAGGPNNEQFF.

In its sample, this clone was seen once. The V call is TRBV4-3, the J call TRBJ1-2; 7 bases align to TRBD1. The V gene's germline CDR1 is LGHNA and CDR2 YSLEER. V dropped 4 bases and J dropped 3; count of bases not matched to a gene: 8. This CDR3 is 15 amino acids long. CDR3 sequence reads: CASSRQRQGHYGYTF. CDR3 in DNA: TGCGCCAGCAGCCGACAAAGACAGGGACACTATGGCTACACCTTC.

This rearrangement joins TRBV4-1 to TRBJ1-2; D is perhaps TRBD1 (5 bases). CDR1 and CDR2 from the germline V gene are MGHRA and YSYEKL. V was clipped by 0 bases and J by 5 bases, with 13 bases between them. The CDR3 is 15 residues long. The CDR3 coding sequence is TGCGCCAGCAGCCAAGAAGCGAGGACAAGATATGGCTACACCTTC. Protein: CASSQEARTRYGYTF.

The rearrangement joins TRBV28 to TRBJ2-6; no clear D gene. CDR1 is MDHEN, CDR2 SYDVKM, per germline. The CDR3 runs 18 residues. Trimming took off 6 bases at V and 1 base at J, with 19 bases between the two ends. CDR3 region: CASSSGEGTMSGANVLTF. CDR3 nucleotide sequence: TGTGCCAGCAGCTCCGGTGAAGGCACTATGTCTGGGGCCAACGTCCTGACTTTC.

The chain couples TRBV28 to TRBJ2-1, with 7 bases matching TRBD1. The germline gives CDR1 MDHEN, CDR2 SYDVKM. J gave up 4 bases and V 7 bases, and 10 bases lay outside the gene matches. The CDR3 runs 15 residues. This CDR3 reads CASIPRGTAYNEQFF. The CDR3 DNA reads TGTGCCAGCATACCAAGGGGGACAGCTTACAATGAGCAGTTCTTC.

V gene TRBV28 combines with J gene TRBJ2-7, with 14 bases aligning to TRBD2. The CDR3 totals 18 residues. Germline CDR1 and CDR2: MDHEN and SYDVKM. V lost 6 bases, J lost 3 bases, and 13 bases stayed unmatched. CDR3 region: CASSTTSGRATEYYEQYF. The CDR3 nucleotides read TGTGCCAGCAGCACGACTAGCGGGAGGGCAACCGAGTACTACGAGCAGTACTTC.

J is TRBJ1-4 and V is TRBV27; 7 nucleotides agree with TRBD1. The CDR3 is 15 amino acids. Germline V gene lookup returns CDR1 MNHEY and CDR2 SMNVEV (reference sequence). J lost 4 bases, V lost 5 bases, and 7 bases had no gene match. CDR3 sequence reads: CASSPSTGYNEKLFF. In DNA form, the CDR3 reads TGTGCCAGCAGTCCTTCGACAGGGTATAATGAAAAACTGTTTTTT.

V usage is TRBV2 and J usage is TRBJ1-1; possibly TRBD1 for D (5 bases). This CDR3 comprises 15 residues. CDR1 is SNHLY and CDR2 is FYNNEI in the germline V gene. V shed 1 base and J shed 5 bases, with 14 bases lying between them. This chain's CDR3 is CASSEGGGVWTEAFF. CDR3 nucleotide sequence: TGTGCCAGCAGTGAAGGGGGAGGGGTATGGACTGAAGCTTTCTTT.

The V and J genes are TRBV27 and TRBJ2-7; 8 bases map to TRBD2. The CDR3 totals 15 residues. Per germline, CDR1 MNHEY and CDR2 SMNVEV (reference sequence). V shed 7 bases and J 6 bases; nucleotides not matched to a gene: 14. The CDR3 loop is CASTLASGSVSEQYF. CDR3 DNA sequence: TGTGCCAGCACCCTCGCTAGCGGGTCGGTGAGCGAGCAGTACTTC.

In nucleotides, the CDR3 is TGTGCCAGCAGCCCCAATGGGAGCTCCTACAATGAGCAGTTCTTC. Translation: CASSPNGSSYNEQFF. The V gene is TRBV7-9, the J gene TRBJ2-1; D perhaps matches TRBD2 (5 bases). Germline CDR1 and CDR2: SEHNR and FQNEAQ (reference sequence). The CDR3 contains 15 residues. V was clipped by 5 bases and J by 0 bases, with 11 bases between them. The variable domain in full, completed from reference TRBV7-9 and TRBJ2-1, reads DTGVSQNPRHKITKRGQNVTFRCDPISEHNRLYWYRQTLGQGPEFLTYFQNEAQLEKSRLLSDRFSAERPKGSFSTLEIQRTEQGDSAMYLCASSPNGSSYNEQFFGPGTRLTVL.

The chain links TRBV5-4 to TRBJ2-1; 7 bases are a match to TRBD1. CDR1 is SGHNT, CDR2 YYREEE, per germline (reference sequence). CDR3 size: 18 residues. V lost 4 bases, J lost 5 bases, and 18 bases stayed unmatched. This CDR3 is CASSPLRIGRQGHNEQFF. Here the CDR3 DNA reads TGTGCCAGCAGCCCCTTACGAATCGGAAGACAGGGACACAATGAGCAGTTCTTC.

This clone showed up just once. This chain joins TRBV30 and TRBJ1-1; no firm D call. With 4 bases removed from V and 5 bases from J, the gap between germline ends came to 11 bases. The CDR3 has 12 residues. The germline gives CDR1 GTSNPN, CDR2 SVGIG (reference sequence). CDR3 in amino acids: CAWTEGLTEAFF. The CDR3 nucleotides read TGTGCCTGGACGGAGGGTCTGACTGAAGCTTTCTTT. Full variable domain (remainder filled in from reference TRBV30 and TRBJ1-1): SQTIHQWPATLVQPVGSPLSLECTVEGTSNPNLYWYRQAAGRGLQLLFYSVGIGQISSEVPQNLSASRPQDRQFILSSKKLLLSDSGFYLCAWTEGLTEAFFGQGTRLTVV.